The text below deals with one T cell receptor beta chain. Patients with a history of autoimmune disease or on systemic immunosuppression were excluded. Sampling of blood occurred at baseline, cycle 4 day 1, and cycle 7 day 1. Sequencing was performed with immunoSEQ multiplex PCR; in TCRdb, only in-frame clones are kept and a portion is missing. This table holds about 58,000 clones, about 81% found once. Trimming stripped 1 base from V and 9 bases from J, with 16 bases between. Looked up from germline, CDR1 is SGHTA and CDR2 is FQGNSA. This CDR3 is 16 amino acids long. The data were obtained in a study of OX40 agonist ivuxolimab in advanced cancers.

This chain joins TRBV7-2 and TRBJ1-6; possible D gene TRBD1, 5 bases. Sequenced here: CD4+ or CD8+ T cells sorted from blood, sampled in a trial of the OX40 agonist ivuxolimab. This TCR came from an adult with an advanced solid tumor such as melanoma, head and neck, liver or kidney cancer. CDR3 nucleotides: TGTGCCAGCAGCTTAGGTGGTGGGACGCGTCTTTCACCCCTCCACTTT. It translates to CASSLGGGTRLSPLHF.